These 26 T cell receptor beta chains were all obtained from the same sample, sequenced in a study of post-analysis software for immune sequencing data. Unique molecular identifiers tagged the TCR beta cDNA libraries. TCRdb redid the calling of the PCR reads with MiXCR, one entry per CDR3 protein. The sample has 740,000 or so distinct CDR3 sequences; roughly 58% are singletons. No antigen has been assigned to these receptors. Notes on the study in general: Roughly five TRBV segments appeared more often in patients than in controls, and TRBV5-6, TRBV5-1 and TRBV20-1 were among these.

Sequencing used blood. The receptors shown here come from a girl aged 5-17 years with multiple sclerosis.

This chain links TRBV4-1 with TRBJ1-1; D is ambiguous. V was shortened by 0 bases and J by 11 bases, with 25 bases between the two germline ends. CDR1 and CDR2 from the germline V gene are MGHRA and YSYEKL. The CDR3 spans 17 residues. CDR3 DNA: TGCGCCAGCAGCCAAGATTCAGGCCTAGCAGATATACGATGGGCTTTCTTT. Encoded protein: CASSQDSGLADIRWAFF.

The chain has TRBV7-2 and TRBJ2-7, with D uncertain. Germline CDR1 is SGHTA and CDR2 is FQGNSA. CDR3 length: 11 amino acids. V lost 6 bases and J 3 bases, leaving 6 bases between the germline ends. The CDR3, as DNA: TGTGCCAGCAGTCACTACTACGAGCAGTACTTC. It specifies CASSHYYEQYF.

For the CDR3, the DNA is TGTGCCAGCAGTGAATTGTGGAGGCGGGGGGGGACAAATCAGCCCCAGCATTTT. Its protein is CASSELWRRGGTNQPQHF. The chain is built from TRBV25-1 and TRBJ1-5; weak D call: TRBD1 (6 bases). The V end was cut by 1 base, the J end by 4 bases, with 20 bases between. CDR3 length: 18 amino acids. CDR1 MGHDK and CDR2 SYGVNS come from the germline V gene.

J is TRBJ1-1 and V is TRBV5-1, with D unresolved. The V and J ends lost 4 bases and 9 bases respectively, with 13 bases between them. The CDR3 totals 12 residues. Germline assignment: CDR1 SGHRS and CDR2 YFSETQ. As DNA, the CDR3 is TGCGCCAGCAGCGGTCAAGGCAGACAAGCTTTCTTT. It is translated as CASSGQGRQAFF.

The chain carries TRBV20-1 and TRBJ2-7; 10 bases match TRBD2. The tail of the sequence fits TRBJ2-5 better, so the J call may be wrong. Germline V gene sequence: CDR1 DFQATT, CDR2 SNEGSKA (reference sequence). There are 15 residues in the CDR3. This chain's CDR3 is CSARLLAGVLETQYF. DNA for the CDR3: TGCAGTGCTAGATTGCTAGCGGGAGTGTTAGAGACCCAGTACTTC.

This clonotype was seen more than once but under ten times. J is TRBJ2-1 and V is TRBV4-1, with 7 bases that match TRBD2. The V segment lost 1 base and the J segment 6 bases; nucleotides outside the gene matches: 9. Per germline, CDR1 MGHRA and CDR2 YSYEKL. The length of the CDR3 is 16 residues. DNA for the CDR3: TGCGCCAGCAGCCAAGCTGGGGCTAGCGGATGCAATGAGCAGTTCTTC. Translated: CASSQAGASGCNEQFF.

This clonotype appeared once. This chain uses TRBV20-1 with TRBJ2-7; tentative D call: TRBD2 (5 bases). CDR1 is DFQATT and CDR2 is SNEGSKA in the germline V gene (reference sequence). This CDR3 has 16 residues. V was pared by 0 bases and J by 0 bases, with 15 bases between. CDR3 loop: CSARDLQQTNSYEQYF. Here the CDR3 DNA reads TGCAGTGCTAGAGATCTCCAACAGACTAACTCCTACGAGCAGTACTTC.

The table lists this clonotype with a few counts. This chain links TRBV5-1 with TRBJ2-5; TRBD2 is a possible D gene (6 bases). Trimming shortened V by 2 bases and J by 2 bases, and 16 bases separated the two germline ends. In germline, CDR1 is SGHRS, CDR2 YFSETQ. The CDR3 is made up of 16 amino acids. Here the CDR3 reads CASSFPAGGKQETQYF. CDR3 DNA sequence: TGCGCCAGCAGCTTTCCGGCCGGGGGTAAACAAGAGACCCAGTACTTC.

This clonotype was seen only a few times. This chain uses TRBV25-1 with TRBJ2-7, with TRBD1 identical over 7 bases. This CDR3 has 15 residues. J was trimmed by 1 base and V by 10 bases; bases with no gene match: 13. Per germline, CDR1 MGHDK and CDR2 SYGVNS. CDR3 bases: TGTGCCAACCGCGCGACAGGGCGGCAATCCTACGAGCAGTACTTC. Protein: CANRATGRQSYEQYF.

V is TRBV9 and J is TRBJ2-5; TRBD2 matches at 13 bases. The CDR3 runs 18 residues. Germline V gene sequence: CDR1 SGDLS, CDR2 YYNGEE. V lost 4 bases, J lost 7 bases, and 16 bases stayed unmatched. The CDR3 spells CASSPREMGLAGFGTQYF. In DNA, the CDR3 is TGTGCCAGCAGCCCTAGAGAGATGGGACTAGCGGGGTTCGGGACCCAGTACTTC.

The chain joins TRBV11-1 to TRBJ1-4; D is possibly TRBD1 (5 bases). The CDR3 has 17 amino acids. V was cut by 0 bases and J by 5 bases, with 16 bases left in between. Germline CDR1 and CDR2: SGHAT and FQDESV (reference sequence). The CDR3 coding sequence is TGTGCCAGCAGCTTAGCGGGGACTTCGCCCGGCAATGAAAAACTGTTTTTT. This gives the protein CASSLAGTSPGNEKLFF.

This sequence joins TRBV10-2 and TRBJ2-1, with D possibly TRBD1 on 5 matching bases. This CDR3 is 15 amino acids long. In germline, CDR1 is WSHSY, CDR2 SAAADI. The V and J ends lost 3 bases and 6 bases respectively, with 15 bases between them. This CDR3 reads CASSDRTDSANEQFF. As DNA, the CDR3 is TGCGCCAGCAGTGATAGGACCGACAGTGCCAATGAGCAGTTCTTC.

The chain uses TRBV20-1 and TRBJ2-7; 8 bases are a match to TRBD1. The CDR3 length is 13 residues. The germline V gene encodes CDR1 DFQATT and CDR2 SNEGSKA (reference sequence). The ends lost 3 bases at V and 8 bases at J; junction bases unmatched: 9. CDR3 sequence (DNA): TGCAGTGCTAGCCGTCAGGGGGCCTCACAGCAGTACTTC. Encoded protein: CSASRQGASQQYF.

For the CDR3, the DNA is TGCAGTGCTAGTCCTAGCGGGAGTCTCTCCTACAATGAGCAGTTCTTC. It is translated as CSASPSGSLSYNEQFF. The gene calls are TRBV20-1 and TRBJ2-1, with 10 bases matching TRBD2. This CDR3 is built from 16 residues. The germline V gene has CDR1 DFQATT and CDR2 SNEGSKA (reference sequence). After removal of 3 bases from V and 0 bases from J, the junction contained 5 bases not matched to a gene.

This clonotype is a singleton in its sample. The V and J genes are TRBV29-1 and TRBJ2-5; the D is unclear. The V end was cut by 1 base, the J end by 4 bases, with 7 bases between. Per the germline V gene, CDR1 is SQVTM and CDR2 is ANQGSEA. The CDR3 sequence is 12 residues long. In nucleotides, the CDR3 is TGCAGCGTTGAAGTCCCAATAGAGACCCAGTACTTC. Its translation: CSVEVPIETQYF. Full variable domain (rest looked up from reference TRBV29-1 and TRBJ2-5): SAVISQKPSRDICQRGTSLTIQCQVDSQVTMMFWYRQQPGQSLTLIATANQGSEATYESGFVIDKFPISRPNLTFSTLTVSNMSPEDSSIYLCSVEVPIETQYFGPGTRLLVL.

The chain recombines TRBV6-6 with TRBJ2-7, with 9 bases that match TRBD1. In germline, CDR1 is MNHNY, CDR2 SVGAGI (reference sequence). CDR3 length: 15 residues. The trim removed 5 bases at V and 1 base at J, leaving 6 bases unmatched. The CDR3 nucleotides are TGTGCCAGCAGTCAGGACAGGGGCTGGTCCTACGAGCAGTACTTC. Encoded protein: CASSQDRGWSYEQYF.

Only a few counts were recorded for this clonotype. The gene calls are TRBV6-5 and TRBJ2-4; D possibly corresponds to TRBD2 (7 bases). The end of the DNA is better explained by TRBJ2-5, so the J call may be wrong. The CDR3 consists of 14 residues. Per germline, CDR1 MNHEY and CDR2 SVGAGI. The CDR3 region has the DNA TGTGCCAGCACCCGGGGGGCAGGGTCTGAGACCCAGTACTTC. Its protein is CASTRGAGSETQYF.

The chain uses TRBV28 and TRBJ1-1; a possible D gene is TRBD1 (6 bases). V dropped 5 bases and J dropped 5 bases, with 21 bases sitting between them. CDR1 and CDR2 (germline): MDHEN, SYDVKM. This CDR3 has 16 residues. The CDR3 reads CASSPPRGQRTTEAFF. The CDR3, as DNA: TGTGCCAGCAGTCCGCCCCGGGGGCAAAGGACGACTGAAGCTTTCTTT.

CDR3 sequence (DNA): TGTGCCAGCAGTCCTCGGACAGGGGGGGACGAGCAGTACTTC. It yields the protein CASSPRTGGDEQYF. The J gene is TRBJ2-7, the V gene TRBV7-3; 10 nucleotides line up with TRBD1. The ends lost 6 bases at V and 5 bases at J; junction bases unmatched: 7. Germline CDR1 and CDR2: SGHTA and FQGTGA. CDR3 length: 14 residues.

This clonotype was detected only a few times. The chain combines TRBV20-1 with TRBJ2-5; D remains unclear. This CDR3 has 11 amino acids. Germline V gene lookup returns CDR1 DFQATT and CDR2 SNEGSKA (reference sequence). Between the trimmed V and J ends, which lost 6 bases and 2 bases, there was a span of 7 bases. The CDR3 nucleotides are TGCAGTGCCCCCGCTCAAGAGACCCAGTACTTC. This translates into CSAPAQETQYF.

The chain joins TRBV12-3 or TRBV12-4 to TRBJ2-2; D call uncertain. The V end lost 0 bases, the J end lost 4 bases, and 3 bases lay between the germline ends. This CDR3 has 13 amino acids. CDR3 DNA sequence: TGTGCCAGCAGTTTAGCGTCCACCGGGGAGCTGTTTTTT. The encoded protein is CASSLASTGELFF.

V is TRBV5-1 and J is TRBJ2-1; 9 nucleotides line up with TRBD2. The CDR3 consists of 16 residues. The germline V gene encodes CDR1 SGHRS and CDR2 YFSETQ. V dropped 3 bases and J dropped 9; count of bases not matched to a gene: 13. The DNA of the CDR3 is TGCGCCAGCAGCTGGGACGGGACTAGCCCCGTGGGTGAGCAGTTCTTC. It translates to CASSWDGTSPVGEQFF.

This clonotype was counted only a few times. This chain joins TRBV7-2 and TRBJ1-2; D unclear. The V end was cut by 1 base, the J end by 2 bases, with 11 bases between. The CDR3 has 15 amino acids. Germline V gives CDR1 SGHTA, CDR2 FQGNSA. CDR3: CASSLVNSPNYGYTF. Here the CDR3 DNA reads TGTGCCAGCAGCTTAGTGAATAGTCCAAACTATGGCTACACCTTC.

This sequence joins TRBV6-5 and TRBJ2-5, with D perhaps TRBD2 (6 bases). The last part of the DNA fits TRBJ2-7 better; the J call may be wrong. The CDR3 is 14 amino acids. Per the germline V gene, CDR1 is MNHEY and CDR2 is SVGAGI. The CDR3 here is CASQTRQTRDEQYF. The CDR3 DNA reads TGTGCCAGCCAAACCCGGCAGACTAGGGACGAGCAGTACTTC.

The J gene is TRBJ1-1, the V gene TRBV25-1, with D perhaps matching TRBD1 (5 bases). The CDR3 is made up of 15 amino acids. In germline, CDR1 is MGHDK, CDR2 SYGVNS. V was trimmed by 1 base and J by 0 bases, leaving 9 bases between them. CDR3 residues: CASSESGLMNTEAFF. DNA for the CDR3: TGTGCCAGCAGTGAATCGGGACTTATGAACACTGAAGCTTTCTTT.

This clonotype was observed a handful of times. The CDR3 DNA reads as TGTGCCAGCATACCCGGGACAGCGCTTTCACAGCCCCAGCATTTT. This gives the protein CASIPGTALSQPQHF. The chain combines TRBV6-2 or TRBV6-3 with TRBJ1-5; 7 nucleotides align to TRBD1. This CDR3 comprises 15 residues. Trimming at V came to 7 bases and at J to 7 bases, leaving 13 bases not matched to a gene. Germline CDR1 is MNHEY and CDR2 is SVGEGT.